This passage covers 19 T cell receptor beta chains from one sample sequenced in a study of blood T cells in healthy people across ages. Through a sample-barcoded 5' primer and a J-beta primer mix, a second PCR was run for roughly 7 to 12 cycles. TCRdb ran MiXCR on the 5' RACE reads and lists one entry per CDR3 protein. The sample includes about 1,800,000 distinct CDR3 sequences, roughly 28% of them seen just once. The material sequenced was blood. These TCRs come from a woman aged 25 to 45 in good health.

This clonotype has a count of ten or more. The chain carries TRBV12-3 or TRBV12-4 and TRBJ2-1; 14 bases align to TRBD2. Germline trimming cut 6 bases from V and 7 bases from J; bases unmatched to any gene: 8. The CDR3 contains 16 residues. CDR3 protein: CASSPRLAGGQNEQFF. The DNA for the CDR3 is TGTGCCAGCAGCCCCAGACTAGCGGGAGGGCAAAATGAGCAGTTCTTC.

This clonotype was picked up one time. The chain combines TRBV3-1 with TRBJ1-2, with D perhaps TRBD1 (6 bases). Trimming removed 3 bases from V and 8 bases from J, with 16 bases in between. Germline lookup yields CDR1 LGHDT and CDR2 YNNKEL (reference sequence). The CDR3 loop spans 14 amino acids. Here the CDR3 reads CASSHLDRQSGYTF. In DNA form, the CDR3 reads TGTGCCAGCAGCCACCTAGACAGGCAGAGCGGCTACACCTTC.

This sequence joins TRBV4-3 and TRBJ2-1, with D possibly being TRBD1 (5 bases). The CDR3 sequence is 15 residues long. V lost 3 bases and J lost 9, with 18 bases in between. CDR1 and CDR2 from the germline V gene are LGHNA and YSLEER. CDR3 sequence: CASSQIGRGVGEQFF. DNA for the CDR3: TGCGCCAGCAGCCAGATCGGTAGGGGCGTAGGTGAGCAGTTCTTC.

The CDR3 bases are TGTGCCACCAGCAGATCCCCGATACAGGATCAGCCCCAGCATTTT. This sequence encodes CATSRSPIQDQPQHF. The chain carries TRBV15 and TRBJ1-5; a possible D gene is TRBD1 (5 bases). The CDR3 covers 15 residues. Per the germline V gene, CDR1 is LNHNV and CDR2 is YYDKDF (reference sequence). Trimming removed 2 bases at V and 5 bases at J, with 13 bases between. The full variable domain, its missing parts supplied by reference TRBV15 and TRBJ1-5, is DAMVIQNPRYQVTQFGKPVTLSCSQTLNHNVMYWYQQKSSQAPKLLFHYYDKDFNNEADTPDNFQSRRPNTSFCFLDIRSPGLGDTAMYLCATSRSPIQDQPQHFGDGTRLSIL.

CDR3 DNA: TGTGCCAGCAGTTTATACCCGGAAGAGCAGTACTTC. Protein: CASSLYPEEQYF. The chain employs TRBV12-3 or TRBV12-4 and TRBJ2-7, with no clear D. V lost 2 bases to trimming and J lost 7 bases, with 9 bases between them. The CDR3 covers 12 residues.

The chain carries TRBV9 and TRBJ2-1; D remains unclear. V shed 4 bases and J shed 9 bases, with 8 bases lying between them. The CDR3 contains 11 residues. Per germline, CDR1 SGDLS and CDR2 YYNGEE. CDR3 nucleotides: TGTGCCAGCAGCATGAGAGGTGAGCAGTTCTTC. This translates into CASSMRGEQFF.

This clonotype was detected many times. The chain recombines TRBV20-1 with TRBJ2-5; 10 positions match TRBD2. Germline-derived CDR1 and CDR2 are DFQATT and SNEGSKA (reference sequence). V gave up 5 bases and J gave up 1 base; unmatched junction bases: 7. This CDR3 is built from 15 residues. The DNA for the CDR3 is TGCAGTGCTCCTATAGCGGGGGGTATCCAAGAGACCCAGTACTTC. Translation gives CSAPIAGGIQETQYF.

This clonotype was seen more than once but under ten times. This chain links TRBV5-1 with TRBJ2-3; 15 nucleotides match TRBD2. Germline V gives CDR1 SGHRS, CDR2 YFSETQ. V shed 4 bases and J 2 bases; nucleotides not matched to a gene: 5. The CDR3 is 17 residues long. CDR3 loop: CASSVGTSGRNTDTQYF. CDR3 DNA: TGCGCCAGCAGCGTAGGGACTAGCGGGAGGAACACAGATACGCAGTATTTT.

The chain joins TRBV24-1 to TRBJ2-1, with TRBD1 as a possible D gene (6 bases). Per germline, CDR1 KGHDR and CDR2 SFDVKD. CDR3 length: 13 residues. Trimming removed 7 bases from V and 7 bases from J, with 13 bases in between. The CDR3 nucleotides read TGTGCCACCAGACAGGGTGATGGAAATGAGCAGTTCTTC. Its protein product is CATRQGDGNEQFF.

The table lists this clonotype with a count of one. The rearrangement uses TRBV12-3 or TRBV12-4 and TRBJ1-3, with a possible D match to TRBD1 (5 bases). Trimming left V 7 bases short and J 4 bases short, with 23 bases between. There are 17 residues in the CDR3. The CDR3 reads CASTLLRLREKGNTIYF. In nucleotides, the CDR3 is TGTGCCAGCACCCTTCTCCGGCTCAGGGAGAAAGGAAACACCATATATTTT.

The V call is TRBV7-9, the J call TRBJ2-7, with TRBD1 as a possible D gene (6 bases). V dropped 5 bases and J dropped 1 base, with 12 bases sitting between them. This CDR3 spans 14 amino acids. Per germline, CDR1 SEHNR and CDR2 FQNEAQ (reference sequence). CDR3 bases: TGTGCCAGCAGCCACCGACAGGAATCCTACGAGCAGTACTTC. Protein sequence: CASSHRQESYEQYF.

Here the CDR3 DNA reads TGTGCCAGCAGCTTAGATGCCAATTTGGGGACTAATGAAAAACTGTTTTTT. This gives the protein CASSLDANLGTNEKLFF. The J gene is TRBJ1-4, the V gene TRBV11-2; D unresolved. Trimming left V 0 bases short and J 2 bases short, with 13 bases between. Germline V gives CDR1 SGHAT, CDR2 FQNNGV. This CDR3 comprises 17 residues.

This clonotype has only a few counts. This sequence joins TRBV4-1 and TRBJ2-3, with TRBD1 as a possible D gene (7 bases). Germline-derived CDR1 and CDR2 are MGHRA and YSYEKL. CDR3 length: 18 amino acids. V was trimmed by 3 bases and J by 0 bases, leaving 19 bases between them. The CDR3 loop reads CASSQFPGGTSSTDTQYF. In DNA form, the CDR3 reads TGCGCCAGCAGCCAGTTTCCAGGGGGGACCTCCAGCACAGATACGCAGTATTTT.

This clonotype was observed a handful of times. The rearrangement joins TRBV12-5 to TRBJ2-7; 8 bases map to TRBD2. Germline V CDR1 and CDR2: LGHNT, FRNRAP. The V and J ends lost 5 bases and 4 bases, in that order; junction bases with no gene match: 7. The CDR3 length is 14 residues. For the CDR3, the DNA is TGTGCTAGTGGTCGCAGCGGGAGCAAATACGAGCAGTACTTC. Translation: CASGRSGSKYEQYF.

The V gene is TRBV7-2, the J gene TRBJ2-5; tentatively, D is TRBD1 or TRBD2 (5 bases each). CDR1 and CDR2 (germline): SGHTA, FQGNSA. Trimming removed 6 bases from V and 2 bases from J, with 19 bases in between. This CDR3 is 16 amino acids long. CDR3 amino acids: CASSRVGRKQQETQYF. DNA for the CDR3: TGTGCCAGCAGTCGTGTGGGACGAAAGCAACAAGAGACCCAGTACTTC.

This clonotype was observed a handful of times. The chain employs TRBV10-3 and TRBJ2-5; possible D gene TRBD2, 5 bases. V was cut by 6 bases and J by 7 bases, with 12 bases left in between. From germline, CDR1 is ENHRY and CDR2 SYGVKD. The CDR3 extends over 12 amino acids. The CDR3 spells CAIRDQSGTQYF. DNA of the CDR3: TGTGCCATCAGGGATCAGAGCGGGACCCAGTACTTC.

This clonotype was recorded a few times. Here the CDR3 reads CASSQEATAYEQYF. CDR3 sequence (DNA): TGTGCCAGCAGCCAAGAAGCAACCGCCTACGAGCAGTACTTC. The chain employs TRBV4-2 and TRBJ2-7; D unresolved. V lost 0 bases to trimming and J lost 2 bases, with 8 bases between them. From germline, CDR1 is LGHNA and CDR2 YNFKEQ. This CDR3 contains 14 residues.

This clonotype turned up a few times. V usage is TRBV24-1 and J usage is TRBJ1-5; D ambiguous. Germline V lookup: CDR1 KGHDR, CDR2 SFDVKD. Trimming left V 6 bases short and J 0 bases short, with 8 bases between. This CDR3 is 14 amino acids long. The CDR3: CATSSTFSNQPQHF. Here the CDR3 DNA reads TGTGCCACCAGTTCCACGTTTAGCAATCAGCCCCAGCATTTT.

This sequence joins TRBV4-3 and TRBJ1-6; D is undetermined. The CDR3 runs to 15 residues. V lost 0 bases and J 8 bases, leaving 11 bases between the germline ends. The germline gives CDR1 LGHNA, CDR2 YSLEER. CDR3 in DNA: TGCGCCAGCAGCCAAGACATGCCGTTGGATTCACCCCTCCACTTT. Protein product: CASSQDMPLDSPLHF.